These T cell receptor beta chains were read from a single sample in a study of neoadjuvant anti-PD-1 for oral cavity cancer. TCRdb's table, derived via immunoSEQ multiplex PCR, lists solely in-frame clones and lacks some. The sample shows about 9,200 clones, 63% of them seen only once. The sequenced sample was tumor tissue, obtained after nivolumab (anti-PD-1) treatment. Receptor source: a person aged 35 to 85 with oral cavity squamous cell carcinoma. Both conserved end residues are trimmed from each CDR3.

V gene: TRBV19
J gene: TRBJ2-7
CDR3 protein: ASRAGQNNEQY

V gene: TRBV18
J gene: TRBJ1-5
CDR3 protein: ASSRGQGGNQPQH

V gene: TRBV11-2
J gene: TRBJ2-5
CDR3 protein: ASSSDRGETQY

V gene: TRBV19
J gene: TRBJ1-5
CDR3 protein: ASSPPNRPNQPQH

V gene: TRBV6-5
J gene: TRBJ2-6
CDR3 protein: ASSRTGANVLT

V gene: TRBV30
J gene: TRBJ1-3
CDR3 protein: AWSKWGALSGNTIY

V gene: TRBV6-5
J gene: TRBJ2-3
CDR3 protein: ASSYRTATDTQY

V gene: TRBV27
J gene: TRBJ1-2
CDR3 protein: ASSFPGTGGYT

V gene: TRBV11-3
J gene: TRBJ1-4
CDR3 protein: ASSLTANEKLF

V gene: TRBV15
J gene: TRBJ1-2
CDR3 protein: ATSGSYYGYT

V gene: TRBV11-2
J gene: TRBJ1-1
CDR3 protein: ASSLVPGVGEAF

V gene: TRBV20-1
J gene: TRBJ2-5
CDR3 protein: SAREGETQY

V gene: TRBV6-6
J gene: TRBJ2-3
CDR3 protein: ASSQFAPSTDTQY

V gene: TRBV7-2
J gene: TRBJ1-5
CDR3 protein: ASSYEGLGNQPQH

V gene: TRBV11-2
J gene: TRBJ1-5
CDR3 protein: ASSLSPDSNQPQH

V gene: TRBV6-1
J gene: TRBJ1-3
CDR3 protein: ASIFGNTIY

V gene: TRBV29-1
J gene: TRBJ1-1
CDR3 protein: SVAWAGSNTEAF

V gene: TRBV6-5
J gene: TRBJ2-1
CDR3 protein: ASSYALAGYNEQF

V gene: TRBV6-6
J gene: TRBJ1-6
CDR3 protein: ASSGGGTVGNSPLH

V gene: TRBV15
J gene: TRBJ1-4
CDR3 protein: ATSRDPNEKLF

V gene: TRBV27
J gene: TRBJ2-7
CDR3 protein: ASRYLLAYEQY

V gene: TRBV7-2
J gene: TRBJ1-3
CDR3 protein: ASSLGALNSGNTIY

V gene: TRBV4-2
J gene: TRBJ1-2
CDR3 protein: ASSQDSFSYGYT

V gene: TRBV7-9
J gene: TRBJ2-1
CDR3 protein: ASSLAGDRGLRNEQF

V gene: TRBV30
J gene: TRBJ2-7
CDR3 protein: AWSGPRDRSYEQY

V gene: TRBV6-5
J gene: TRBJ2-2
CDR3 protein: ASSSQARTGELF

V gene: TRBV7-9
J gene: TRBJ1-2
CDR3 protein: ASSSRTGGSDGYT

V gene: TRBV7-8
J gene: TRBJ1-1
CDR3 protein: ASSPGTAAEAF

V gene: TRBV15
J gene: TRBJ1-5
CDR3 protein: ATSSLTGLSNQPQH

V gene: TRBV5-5
J gene: TRBJ1-2
CDR3 protein: ASARRQGYGYT

V gene: TRBV6-5
J gene: TRBJ1-1
CDR3 protein: ASSYSGGRTTEAF

V gene: TRBV18
J gene: TRBJ1-1
CDR3 protein: ASSPPQGGSTEAF

V gene: TRBV7-2
J gene: TRBJ1-3
CDR3 protein: ASGHSGNTIY

V gene: TRBV4-1
J gene: TRBJ1-1
CDR3 protein: ASSQEGQRGTEAF

V gene: TRBV19
J gene: TRBJ1-3
CDR3 protein: ASSMGQGYGNTIY

V gene: TRBV6-6
J gene: TRBJ1-2
CDR3 protein: ASSSGIFYGYT

V gene: TRBV20-1
J gene: TRBJ2-5
CDR3 protein: SARDLQTQY

V gene: TRBV29-1
J gene: TRBJ1-1
CDR3 protein: SVTWGRSVDTEAF

V gene: TRBV14
J gene: TRBJ1-1
CDR3 protein: ASSQKGPPGRRVGEAF

V gene: TRBV7-2
J gene: TRBJ1-5
CDR3 protein: ASSRDSIGPQH

V gene: TRBV27
J gene: TRBJ2-7
CDR3 protein: ASSSVREQY

V gene: TRBV7-9
J gene: TRBJ1-1
CDR3 protein: ASSFTGTNTEAF

V gene: TRBV9
J gene: TRBJ2-5
CDR3 protein: ASSPFPRDGLETQY

V gene: TRBV19
J gene: TRBJ2-3
CDR3 protein: ASTGLPDTQY

V gene: TRBV18
J gene: TRBJ2-3
CDR3 protein: ASSPLAGEHTDTQY

V gene: TRBV18
J gene: TRBJ1-4
CDR3 protein: ASSPYGEQGLF

V gene: TRBV6-6
J gene: TRBJ1-1
CDR3 protein: ASSYDGAETGVL

V gene: TRBV7-9
J gene: TRBJ2-1
CDR3 protein: ASSPNVGGNEQF

V gene: TRBV11-2
J gene: TRBJ2-5
CDR3 protein: ASSPHRGWETQY

V gene: TRBV5-4
J gene: TRBJ1-1
CDR3 protein: ASSSVQGDTEAF

V gene: TRBV6-6
J gene: TRBJ1-1
CDR3 protein: ASSYSGREAAF

V gene: TRBV20-1
J gene: TRBJ1-2
CDR3 protein: SARTGGGYT

V gene: TRBV25-1
J gene: TRBJ2-1
CDR3 protein: ASSEFGGYNEQF

V gene: TRBV4-1
J gene: TRBJ2-1
CDR3 protein: ASSPQLGDNEQF

V gene: TRBV9
J gene: TRBJ2-2
CDR3 protein: ASSPRDSGPIGELF

V gene: TRBV11-2
J gene: TRBJ2-1
CDR3 protein: ASGIDEQF

V gene: TRBV18
J gene: TRBJ2-3
CDR3 protein: ASSPPADTQY

V gene: TRBV15
J gene: TRBJ2-3
CDR3 protein: ATSTYTDTQY

V gene: TRBV7-2
J gene: TRBJ1-5
CDR3 protein: ASSLVTGVWGRNQPQH

V gene: TRBV5-4
J gene: TRBJ1-4
CDR3 protein: ASSLKGGRVEKLF